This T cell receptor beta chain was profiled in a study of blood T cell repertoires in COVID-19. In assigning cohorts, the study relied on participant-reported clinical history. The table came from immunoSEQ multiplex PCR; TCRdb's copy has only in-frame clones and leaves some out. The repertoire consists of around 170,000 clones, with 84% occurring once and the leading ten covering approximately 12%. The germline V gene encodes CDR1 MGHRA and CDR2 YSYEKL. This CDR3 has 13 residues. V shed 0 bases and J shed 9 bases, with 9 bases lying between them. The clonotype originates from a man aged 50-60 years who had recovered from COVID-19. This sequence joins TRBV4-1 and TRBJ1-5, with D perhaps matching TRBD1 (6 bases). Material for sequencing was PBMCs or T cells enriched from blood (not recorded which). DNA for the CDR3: TGCGCCAGCAGCCAAGATACAGGGCGGCCCCAGCATTTT. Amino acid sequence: CASSQDTGRPQHF.